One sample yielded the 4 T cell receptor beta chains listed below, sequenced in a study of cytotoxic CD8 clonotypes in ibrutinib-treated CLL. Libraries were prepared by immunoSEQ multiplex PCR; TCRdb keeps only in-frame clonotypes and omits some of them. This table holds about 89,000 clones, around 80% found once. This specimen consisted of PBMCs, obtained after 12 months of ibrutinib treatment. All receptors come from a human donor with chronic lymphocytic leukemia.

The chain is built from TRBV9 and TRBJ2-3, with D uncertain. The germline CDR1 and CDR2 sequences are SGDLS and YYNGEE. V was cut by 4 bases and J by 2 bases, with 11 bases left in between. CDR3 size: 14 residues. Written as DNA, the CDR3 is TGTGCCAGCAGCCTAGGGCCATTCACAGATACGCAGTATTTT. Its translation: CASSLGPFTDTQYF.

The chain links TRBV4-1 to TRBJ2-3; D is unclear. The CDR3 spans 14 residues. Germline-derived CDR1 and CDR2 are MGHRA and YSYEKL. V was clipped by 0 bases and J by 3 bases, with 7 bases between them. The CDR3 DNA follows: TGCGCCAGCAGCCAAGATGTAGTGACAGATACGCAGTATTTT. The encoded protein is CASSQDVVTDTQYF.

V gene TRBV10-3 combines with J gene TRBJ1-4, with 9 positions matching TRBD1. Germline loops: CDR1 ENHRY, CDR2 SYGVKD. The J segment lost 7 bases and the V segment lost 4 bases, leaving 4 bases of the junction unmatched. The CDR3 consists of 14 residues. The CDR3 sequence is CAISVQGASEKLFF. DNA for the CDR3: TGTGCCATCAGTGTACAGGGGGCGAGTGAAAAACTGTTTTTT.

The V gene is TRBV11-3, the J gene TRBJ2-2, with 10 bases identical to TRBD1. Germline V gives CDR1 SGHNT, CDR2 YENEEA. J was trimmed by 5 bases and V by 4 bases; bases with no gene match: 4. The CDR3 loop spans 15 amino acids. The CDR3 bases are TGTGCCAGCAGCTCTGGGACAGGGGCGACCGGGGAGCTGTTTTTT. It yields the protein CASSSGTGATGELFF.